This TCR beta chain emerged from a study of T cell repertoires in aging, cancer and after chemotherapy. TCR beta rearrangements were amplified from peripheral blood genomic DNA. V dropped 5 bases and J dropped 1 base, with 15 bases sitting between them. The CDR3 is 16 amino acids. CDR1 and CDR2 from the germline V gene are MNHEY and SVGEGT. Findings and limits, study-wide: Median generation probability rose over the chemotherapy interval in each cancer cohort, suggesting rebound thymic output.

Multiplex touch-down PCR with TRB-A/B primers amplified rearranged V-D-J TRB sequences. TCRdb called the multiplex PCR reads again in MiXCR, with one record for every CDR3 protein. The sample records under 12,000 distinct CDR3 sequences, roughly 40% being singletons. Of note for this clonotype: Its specificity is not known.

This TCR came from a human donor in good health. This sequence joins TRBV6-2 or TRBV6-3 and TRBJ2-1; tentatively, D is TRBD2 (5 bases). Sequenced: blood. The CDR3, as DNA: TGTGCCAGCAGTCGTCTGGCTAGCTGGTCCTACAATGAGCAGTTCTTC. It is translated as CASSRLASWSYNEQFF.